Below, 26 T cell receptor beta chains from the same sample are listed, as sequenced in a study of molecular identifiers for immune sequencing clone quantification. A single record per CDR3 protein comes from TCRdb applying MiXCR to the PCR reads. Of hundreds of thousands of distinct CDR3 sequences listed, 24% are singletons. Sample: naive CD8+ T cells from blood, with Jurkat cell RNA spiked in. Subset meaning: FACS-sorted CD8+CD4-CCR7+CD45RA+ naive T cells. The receptors were sampled from a human donor in good health. Some libraries in this study had Jurkat cell RNA spiked in.

The V call is TRBV12-3 or TRBV12-4, the J call TRBJ2-7, with D perhaps TRBD1 (5 bases). This CDR3 comprises 14 residues. Trimming stripped 6 bases from V and 3 bases from J, with 15 bases between. CDR3 sequence reads: CASSSGLNVYEQYF. CDR3 nucleotide sequence: TGTGCCAGCAGCTCAGGGCTGAACGTCTACGAGCAGTACTTC.

Details on this clonotype: A much larger clone sits a single nucleotide away, making a read error possible. This rearrangement joins TRBV4-3 to TRBJ1-4, with D unresolved. CDR1 is LGHNA, CDR2 YSLEER, per germline. CDR3 size: 14 residues. The DNA of the CDR3 is TGCGCCAGCCGCCAAGAAGGACTTAATGAAAAACTGTTTTTT. It encodes CASRQEGLNEKLFF.

The table lists this clonotype with a few counts. V and J are TRBV7-9 and TRBJ2-5; 11 bases fit TRBD2. Per germline, CDR1 SEHNR and CDR2 FQNEAQ (reference sequence). With 7 bases clipped from V and 3 bases from J, the junction kept 10 bases outside the gene matches. The CDR3 runs 16 residues. The CDR3 sequence: CASNSPRGLAEETQYF. DNA of the CDR3: TGTGCCAGCAATTCCCCCCGGGGACTAGCGGAAGAGACCCAGTACTTC.

With respect to this clonotype: The CDR3 end shows no conserved phenylalanine or tryptophan, and so a read error is likely. CDR3: CAWSVIEGYEQYY. As DNA, the CDR3 is TGTGCCTGGAGTGTAATTGAGGGCTACGAGCAGTACTAC. The chain combines TRBV30 with TRBJ2-7; tentative D call: TRBD2 (5 bases). Deletions cut 0 bases from V and 3 bases from J, with 9 bases between. The CDR3 spans 13 residues. The germline gives CDR1 GTSNPN, CDR2 SVGIG (reference sequence).

This clonotype was counted at least ten times. The CDR3 DNA follows: TGCAGTGCAAAACCGGGAAGCTCCTACGAGCAGTACTTC. Translation gives CSAKPGSSYEQYF. This chain uses TRBV20-1 with TRBJ2-7; D perhaps matches TRBD2 (5 bases). Trimming took off 6 bases at V and 0 bases at J, with 12 bases between the two ends. Germline V gene lookup returns CDR1 DFQATT and CDR2 SNEGSKA (reference sequence). The CDR3 covers 13 residues.

This clonotype was picked up many times. V is TRBV9 and J is TRBJ2-1, with unresolved D. Germline CDR1 reads SGDLS; CDR2 reads YYNGEE. The CDR3 extends over 12 amino acids. The V gene lost 3 bases and the J gene lost 5 bases, with 6 bases spanning the gap. The CDR3 sequence: CASSGENNEQFF. CDR3 DNA sequence: TGTGCCAGCAGCGGAGAAAACAATGAGCAGTTCTTC. Complete variable domain (other parts from reference TRBV9 and TRBJ2-1): DSGVTQTPKHLITATGQRVTLRCSPRSGDLSVYWYQQSLDQGLQFLIQYYNGEERAKGNILERFSAQQFPDLHSELNLSSLELGDSALYFCASSGENNEQFFGPGTRLTVL.

V is TRBV11-2 and J is TRBJ2-1; D is undetermined. The length of the CDR3 is 15 residues. Trimming stripped 2 bases from V and 1 base from J, with 9 bases between. Per germline, CDR1 SGHAT and CDR2 FQNNGV. As DNA, the CDR3 is TGTGCCAGCAGCTTATTTGGGAAATCCTACAATGAGCAGTTCTTC. This codes for CASSLFGKSYNEQFF.

This clonotype was seen a few times. The genes are TRBV27 and TRBJ2-7; 9 nucleotides align to TRBD1. Germline CDR1 MNHEY, CDR2 SMNVEV (reference sequence). The CDR3 contains 15 residues. Germline trimming cut 4 bases from V and 7 bases from J; bases unmatched to any gene: 11. The CDR3 nucleotides are TGTGCCAGCAGTTCCTACCGGACAGGGGTGCAAGAGCAGTACTTC. It encodes CASSSYRTGVQEQYF.

V gene TRBV4-3 combines with J gene TRBJ1-1, with no clear D. CDR1 and CDR2 from the germline V gene are LGHNA and YSLEER. The CDR3 has 14 amino acids. Trimming removed 4 bases at V and 3 bases at J, with 12 bases between. CDR3 amino acids: CASSPSAKDTEAFF. In nucleotides, the CDR3 is TGCGCCAGCAGCCCAAGCGCAAAAGACACTGAAGCTTTCTTT.

The J gene is TRBJ2-3, the V gene TRBV10-3; D might be TRBD2 (5 bases). The CDR3 covers 15 residues. Per the germline V gene, CDR1 is ENHRY and CDR2 is SYGVKD. V was cut by 5 bases and J by 1 base, with 13 bases left in between. The CDR3 here is CAISPGSGGTDTQYF. The CDR3 DNA reads as TGTGCCATCAGTCCTGGCTCCGGGGGCACAGATACGCAGTATTTT.

This clonotype was counted a few times. This chain connects TRBV28 to TRBJ1-1; the match to TRBD1 covers 7 bases. This CDR3 contains 15 residues. The germline V gene has CDR1 MDHEN and CDR2 SYDVKM. V shed 3 bases, J shed 6 bases, and the junction held 10 bases outside the gene matches. CDR3 sequence: CASSFGDRSVAEAFF. Here the CDR3 DNA reads TGTGCCAGCAGTTTTGGGGACAGATCGGTAGCTGAAGCTTTCTTT.

This clonotype was observed a few times. This chain joins TRBV27 and TRBJ1-1, with TRBD1 as a possible D gene (6 bases). This CDR3 region has 14 residues. The V gene lost 6 bases and the J gene lost 4 bases, with 15 bases spanning the gap. From germline, CDR1 is MNHEY and CDR2 SMNVEV (reference sequence). CDR3 DNA sequence: TGTGCCAGCAGATCCCAGGGGCACGGCACTGAAGCTTTCTTT. The encoded protein is CASRSQGHGTEAFF.

The V call is TRBV28, the J call TRBJ2-7; D could derive from TRBD1 or TRBD2 (5 bases each). Germline V gives CDR1 MDHEN, CDR2 SYDVKM. The V gene lost 3 bases and the J gene lost 7 bases, with 16 bases spanning the gap. The CDR3 extends over 14 amino acids. As DNA, the CDR3 is TGTGCCAGCAGTTTTGGGGGAGTCCCAGGGGAGCAGTACTTC. As protein: CASSFGGVPGEQYF.

V usage is TRBV10-2 and J usage is TRBJ2-5, with no clear D. The CDR3 sequence is 13 residues long. The germline V gene encodes CDR1 WSHSY and CDR2 SAAADI. V lost 1 base to trimming and J lost 5 bases, with 8 bases between them. CDR3 in DNA: TGCGCCAGCAGTGAGTATTGGGCGGAGACCCAGTACTTC. This codes for CASSEYWAETQYF.

This clonotype was recorded at least ten times. The gene calls are TRBV5-1 and TRBJ2-7; 7 nucleotides match TRBD1. The length of the CDR3 is 15 residues. The V and J ends lost 0 bases and 2 bases, in that order; junction bases with no gene match: 5. Germline V gives CDR1 SGHRS, CDR2 YFSETQ. The CDR3 reads CASSLAGQETYEQYF. In DNA, the CDR3 is TGCGCCAGCAGCTTGGCAGGACAGGAGACCTACGAGCAGTACTTC.

This clonotype occurred many times. This chain joins TRBV5-1 and TRBJ2-7, with no clear D. The CDR3 consists of 13 residues. Trimming shortened V by 1 base and J by 3 bases, and 8 bases separated the two germline ends. Germline V gene lookup returns CDR1 SGHRS and CDR2 YFSETQ. The CDR3 sequence: CASSLRPVYEQYF. The CDR3 DNA follows: TGCGCCAGCAGCTTGAGGCCCGTCTACGAGCAGTACTTC.

At least ten counts were recorded for this clonotype. V usage is TRBV12-3 or TRBV12-4 and J usage is TRBJ1-3; D is uncertain. Trimming left V 5 bases short and J 8 bases short, with 19 bases between. The CDR3 has 15 residues. CDR3 in DNA: TGTGCCAGCAGTCCCGTTGACGGGAGCCCTGACACCATATATTTT. Protein sequence: CASSPVDGSPDTIYF.

This clonotype was observed a handful of times. The J gene is TRBJ1-1, the V gene TRBV6-2 or TRBV6-3, with 9 bases matching TRBD1. The J segment lost 1 base and the V segment lost 2 bases, leaving 2 bases of the junction unmatched. Germline V gene sequence: CDR1 MNHEY, CDR2 SVGEGT. This CDR3 is 15 amino acids long. In nucleotides, the CDR3 is TGTGCCAGCAGTTACACGACAGGGGGGAACACTGAAGCTTTCTTT. Amino acids: CASSYTTGGNTEAFF.

There are many counts of this clonotype. The V call is TRBV29-1, the J call TRBJ1-1; no clear D gene. CDR1 is SQVTM and CDR2 is ANQGSEA in the germline V gene. The CDR3 contains 11 residues. Between the trimmed V and J ends, which lost 3 bases and 3 bases, there was a span of 5 bases. CDR3 DNA: TGCAGCGTTGAGATAGACACTGAAGCTTTCTTT. Translated: CSVEIDTEAFF.

The V gene is TRBV11-2, the J gene TRBJ2-1, with D perhaps assigned TRBD1 or TRBD2 (5 bases each). The CDR3 is 18 amino acids. Germline V gene sequence: CDR1 SGHAT, CDR2 FQNNGV. V gave up 2 bases and J gave up 6 bases, with 23 bases separating them. CDR3 residues: CASSLFAEGLIAVNEQFF. The CDR3 region has the DNA TGTGCCAGCAGCTTATTCGCAGAGGGGCTCATTGCCGTCAATGAGCAGTTCTTC.

With respect to this clonotype: A single base is all that separates this from a far larger clone, so a read error is likely. The chain recombines TRBV5-6 with TRBJ2-7; D remains ambiguous. Germline loops: CDR1 SGHDT, CDR2 YYEEEE. The CDR3 consists of 12 residues. The CDR3 region has the DNA TGTGCCAGCAGCTTGGGGACCTACGAGCAGTGCTTC. Its translation: CASSLGTYEQCF.

The rearrangement joins TRBV27 to TRBJ2-7; D is unresolved. The CDR3 covers 13 residues. Germline V CDR1 and CDR2: MNHEY, SMNVEV (reference sequence). The V and J ends lost 5 bases and 4 bases respectively, with 12 bases between them. CDR3 in amino acids: CASSMGLGYEQYF. The CDR3 DNA is TGTGCCAGCAGTATGGGTCTAGGGTACGAGCAGTACTTC.

Remarks on this clonotype: A much larger clone differs by one base, so this may be a read error. V gene TRBV5-6 combines with J gene TRBJ2-2, with D perhaps TRBD2 (5 bases). The CDR3 loop spans 13 amino acids. Germline assignment: CDR1 SGHDT and CDR2 YYEEEE. This CDR3 is CASSFGNTGELYF. The DNA of the CDR3 is TGTGCCAGCAGCTTTGGGAACACCGGGGAGCTGTATTTT.

This clonotype has a count of ten or more. The genes are TRBV7-9 and TRBJ2-7, with 9 nucleotides matching TRBD1. CDR3 length equals 15 residues. V lost 4 bases and J lost 4; bases outside the gene matches: 8. Germline V gene data show CDR1 as SEHNR and CDR2 as FQNEAQ (reference sequence). The CDR3 spells CASSSTRQGVYEQYF. The DNA for the CDR3 is TGTGCCAGCAGCTCCACCAGACAGGGGGTATACGAGCAGTACTTC.

Worth noting for this clonotype: This clone may be a read error of a much larger clone one base away. V and J are TRBV6-6 and TRBJ2-7, with D possibly matching TRBD2 (5 bases). The CDR3 loop spans 14 amino acids. The germline CDR1 and CDR2 sequences are MNHNY and SVGAGI (reference sequence). The CDR3 loop is CASSYLGELYEQCF. The CDR3, as DNA: TGTGCCAGCAGTTACCTCGGGGAACTCTACGAGCAGTGCTTC.

This clonotype was seen a handful of times. The chain is built from TRBV27 and TRBJ2-1; possibly TRBD1 for D (6 bases). The CDR3 is 15 residues long. CDR1 is MNHEY, CDR2 SMNVEV, per germline (reference sequence). Trimming removed 5 bases at V and 2 bases at J, with 13 bases between. CDR3 nucleotides: TGTGCCAGCAGTCTACAGGGCCCAACCTACAATGAGCAGTTCTTC. Translated, it gives CASSLQGPTYNEQFF.